These 16 T cell receptor beta chains were sequenced from one sample in a study of cytomegalovirus exposure and HLA in healthy donors. PCR amplification relied on 60 Vbeta primers (plus 13 Jbeta primers). The protocol was immunoSEQ multiplex PCR, while the TCRdb copy is restricted to in-frame clones and leaves out a portion. Of 200,000 to 250,000 clones listed, around 80% were seen once; the top ten hold around 1.7%. Sequencing input: PBMCs. Every receptor here comes from a man aged 45-65 years in good health and CMV-seronegative.

CDR3 nucleotides: TGTGCCAGCCGTAGCTCCTATAATTCACCCCTCCACTTT. Translating gives CASRSSYNSPLHF. The chain employs TRBV6-5 and TRBJ1-6, with D hard to call. The ends were cut back, 8 bases at V and 0 bases at J, with 5 bases in the middle. Germline lookup yields CDR1 MNHEY and CDR2 SVGAGI. CDR3 length equals 13 residues.

V is TRBV29-1 and J is TRBJ2-5; weak D call: TRBD2 (6 bases). With 2 bases removed from V and 5 bases from J, the gap between germline ends came to 12 bases. The CDR3 loop spans 13 amino acids. Looked up from germline, CDR1 is SQVTM and CDR2 is ANQGSEA. CDR3: CSVELGGTETQYF. In nucleotides, the CDR3 is TGCAGCGTTGAATTGGGAGGAACGGAGACCCAGTACTTC.

This clone was counted once. The CDR3, as DNA: TGTGCCAGCAGCGCCATAGCGGGAATAGATACGCAGTATTTT. Translated, it gives CASSAIAGIDTQYF. The chain carries TRBV9 and TRBJ2-3, with TRBD2 identical over 8 bases. CDR1 is SGDLS and CDR2 is YYNGEE in the germline V gene. The J segment lost 5 bases and the V segment lost 3 bases, leaving 5 bases of the junction unmatched. The CDR3 sequence is 14 residues long.

This clone was seen a handful of times. The V call is TRBV19, the J call TRBJ1-5, with 8 positions matching TRBD1. Germline-derived CDR1 and CDR2 are LNHDA and SQIVND (reference sequence). Trimming removed 7 bases from V and 2 bases from J; junction bases left unmatched: 7. The CDR3 contains 15 residues. This chain's CDR3 is CASTTGGGGNQPQHF. In DNA form, the CDR3 reads TGTGCCAGTACCACAGGGGGGGGAGGCAATCAGCCCCAGCATTTT. The entire variable domain, with the rest obtained from reference TRBV19 and TRBJ1-5, is as follows: DGGITQSPKYLFRKEGQNVTLSCEQNLNHDAMYWYRQDPGQGLRLIYYSQIVNDFQKGDIAEGYSVSREKKESFPLTVTSAQKNPTAFYLCASTTGGGGNQPQHFGDGTRLSIL.

This chain links TRBV28 with TRBJ2-2; the D is unclear. Germline V lookup: CDR1 MDHEN, CDR2 SYDVKM. The CDR3 contains 16 residues. V was trimmed by 8 bases and J by 0 bases, leaving 16 bases between them. The CDR3 region has the DNA TGTGCCAGCTACCCGAATAGACATACGAACACCGGGGAGCTGTTTTTT. It yields the protein CASYPNRHTNTGELFF. Using reference TRBV28 and TRBJ2-2 for the parts outside the CDR3, the full variable domain is DVKVTQSSRYLVKRTGEKVFLECVQDMDHENMFWYRQDPGLGLRLIYFSYDVKMKEKGDIPEGYSVSREKKERFSLILESASTNQTSMYLCASYPNRHTNTGELFFGEGSRLTVL.

J is TRBJ2-7 and V is TRBV6-1, with D perhaps TRBD1 (5 bases). Trimming took off 5 bases at V and 2 bases at J, with 13 bases between the two ends. Germline-derived CDR1 and CDR2 are MNHNS and SASEGT. The CDR3 totals 14 residues. For the CDR3, the DNA is TGTGCCAGCAGTCCACAAAGGGGTACCTACGAGCAGTACTTC. Protein: CASSPQRGTYEQYF.

The V call is TRBV6-5, the J call TRBJ1-1; 7 positions agree with TRBD1. With 8 bases clipped from V and 1 base from J, the junction kept 4 bases outside the gene matches. CDR1 MNHEY and CDR2 SVGAGI come from the germline V gene. The CDR3 spans 13 residues. CDR3 amino acids: CASGDRENTEAFF. In nucleotides, the CDR3 is TGTGCCAGCGGCGACAGGGAGAACACTGAAGCTTTCTTT.

The chain links TRBV7-6 to TRBJ1-5, with D perhaps matching TRBD1 (6 bases). The ends were cut back, 5 bases at V and 1 base at J, with 9 bases in the middle. The CDR3 contains 14 residues. Germline CDR1 SGHVS, CDR2 FNYEAQ. The CDR3 is CASSKTGSNQPQHF. The CDR3, as DNA: TGTGCCAGCAGCAAGACAGGAAGCAATCAGCCCCAGCATTTT.

This chain connects TRBV9 to TRBJ1-6, with TRBD1 identical over 7 bases. Germline CDR1 is SGDLS and CDR2 is YYNGEE. Trimming removed 3 bases from V and 7 bases from J; junction bases left unmatched: 4. CDR3 size: 14 residues. The CDR3 DNA is TGTGCCAGCAGCGCCGGGACAGTCAATTCACCCCTCCACTTT. Protein: CASSAGTVNSPLHF.

Comment on this clone: The identical CDR3 is also encoded by other nucleotide sequences in the sample. The CDR3, as DNA: TGTGCCAGCAATTTTGGCTACTCTAGCGGCTCTCAAGAGACCCAGTACTTC. Its protein is CASNFGYSSGSQETQYF. This sequence joins TRBV28 and TRBJ2-5; 7 positions agree with TRBD2. The CDR3 spans 17 residues. Germline assignment: CDR1 MDHEN and CDR2 SYDVKM. V lost 7 bases and J lost 2; bases outside the gene matches: 16.

The chain couples TRBV30 to TRBJ2-3; 8 bases are a match to TRBD1. The CDR3 is 14 residues long. Looked up from germline, CDR1 is GTSNPN and CDR2 is SVGIG (reference sequence). V was pared by 5 bases and J by 4 bases, with 8 bases of the junction left unmatched. The CDR3 is CAWLSRGRPDTQYF. The CDR3 DNA reads TGTGCCTGGTTATCCAGGGGGCGGCCAGATACGCAGTATTTT.

The CDR3 region is CASSPGQGKADYGYTF. CDR3 coding DNA: TGTGCCAGCAGCCCGGGACAGGGAAAGGCCGACTATGGCTACACCTTC. The chain joins TRBV11-2 to TRBJ1-2; 9 positions match TRBD1. V trimming: 5 bases; J trimming: 3 bases; junction bases outside the gene matches: 10. CDR1 is SGHAT, CDR2 FQNNGV, per germline. CDR3 size: 16 residues.

The chain links TRBV28 to TRBJ2-5; 12 bases match TRBD1. The CDR3 covers 16 residues. Germline V CDR1 and CDR2: MDHEN, SYDVKM. Trimming removed 2 bases from V and 5 bases from J; junction bases left unmatched: 6. The CDR3 region is CASSLLGTGGRETQYF. The DNA of the CDR3 is TGTGCCAGCAGTTTACTTGGGACAGGGGGCAGGGAGACCCAGTACTTC.

Comment on this clone: Other DNA sequences in the same sample also yield this CDR3. The V gene is TRBV5-1, the J gene TRBJ1-2; TRBD1 is a possible D gene (6 bases). CDR3 size: 13 residues. Looked up from germline, CDR1 is SGHRS and CDR2 is YFSETQ. The ends were cut back, 2 bases at V and 3 bases at J, with 8 bases in the middle. The chain's CDR3 is CASSLQGDYGYTF. DNA for the CDR3: TGCGCCAGCAGCTTACAGGGTGACTATGGCTACACCTTC.

V usage is TRBV28 and J usage is TRBJ2-7; the match to TRBD2 covers 8 bases. The CDR3 is made up of 13 amino acids. After removal of 6 bases from V and 2 bases from J, the junction contained 3 bases not matched to a gene. Germline CDR1 MDHEN, CDR2 SYDVKM. The CDR3 spells CASREGLAYEQYF. The CDR3 nucleotides read TGTGCCAGCAGGGAGGGACTAGCCTACGAGCAGTACTTC.

This clone was counted a single time. The genes are TRBV14 and TRBJ2-1; 8 bases are a match to TRBD2. The CDR3 length is 15 residues. V lost 1 base, J lost 8 bases, and 7 bases stayed unmatched. Germline V CDR1 and CDR2: SGHDN, FVKESK. The CDR3 sequence is CASSQVAGSDYEQFF. For the CDR3, the DNA is TGTGCCAGCAGCCAAGTAGCGGGATCCGACTATGAGCAGTTCTTC. Using reference TRBV14 and TRBJ2-1 for the parts outside the CDR3, the full variable domain is EAGVTQFPSHSVIEKGQTVTLRCDPISGHDNLYWYRRVMGKEIKFLLHFVKESKQDESGMPNNRFLAERTGGTYSTLKVQPAELEDSGVYFCASSQVAGSDYEQFFGPGTRLTVL.